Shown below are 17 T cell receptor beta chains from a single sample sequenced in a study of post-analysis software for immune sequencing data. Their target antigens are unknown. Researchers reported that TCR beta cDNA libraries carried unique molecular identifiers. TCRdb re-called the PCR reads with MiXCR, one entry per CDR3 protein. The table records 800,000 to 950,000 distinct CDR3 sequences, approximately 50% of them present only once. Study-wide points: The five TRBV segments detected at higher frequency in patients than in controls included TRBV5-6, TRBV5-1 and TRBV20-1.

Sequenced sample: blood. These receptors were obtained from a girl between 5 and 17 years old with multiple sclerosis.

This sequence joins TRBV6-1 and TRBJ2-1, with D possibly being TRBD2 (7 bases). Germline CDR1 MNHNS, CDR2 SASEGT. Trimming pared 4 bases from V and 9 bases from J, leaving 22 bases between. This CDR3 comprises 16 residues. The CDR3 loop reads CASSVGGGGPIGEQFF. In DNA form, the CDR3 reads TGTGCCAGCAGTGTCGGGGGCGGGGGCCCTATTGGTGAGCAGTTCTTC.

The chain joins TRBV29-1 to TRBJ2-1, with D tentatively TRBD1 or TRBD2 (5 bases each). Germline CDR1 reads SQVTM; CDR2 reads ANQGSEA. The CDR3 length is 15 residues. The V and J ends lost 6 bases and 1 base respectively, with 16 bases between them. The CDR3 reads CSVGKDTASYNEQFF. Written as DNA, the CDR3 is TGCAGCGTCGGGAAGGACACCGCATCCTACAATGAGCAGTTCTTC.

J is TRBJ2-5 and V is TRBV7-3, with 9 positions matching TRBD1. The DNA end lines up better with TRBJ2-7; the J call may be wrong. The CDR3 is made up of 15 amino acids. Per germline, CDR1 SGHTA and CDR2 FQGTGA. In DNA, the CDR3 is TGTGCCAGCAGCCCGAATGGAGGACAGGGGAACGAGCAGTACTTC. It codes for CASSPNGGQGNEQYF.

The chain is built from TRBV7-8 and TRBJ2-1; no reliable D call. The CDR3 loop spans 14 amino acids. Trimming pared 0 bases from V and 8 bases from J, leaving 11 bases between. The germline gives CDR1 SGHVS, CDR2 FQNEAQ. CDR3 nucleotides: TGTGCCAGCAGCTTAGCTCAACGCAGGCATGAGCAGTTCTTC. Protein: CASSLAQRRHEQFF.

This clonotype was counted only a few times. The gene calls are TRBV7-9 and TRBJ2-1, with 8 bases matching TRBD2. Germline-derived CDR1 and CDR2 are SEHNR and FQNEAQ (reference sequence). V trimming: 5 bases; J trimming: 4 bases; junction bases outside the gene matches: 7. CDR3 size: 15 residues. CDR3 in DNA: TGTGCCAGCAGCCGTAGCGGGGCTTTTTACAATGAGCAGTTCTTC. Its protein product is CASSRSGAFYNEQFF.

Here the CDR3 reads CASVRGAHGYTF. CDR3 in DNA: TGTGCCAGCGTGAGGGGGGCGCATGGCTACACCTTC. The chain recombines TRBV2 with TRBJ1-2; D perhaps matches TRBD1 (6 bases). Trimming took off 8 bases at V and 6 bases at J, with 13 bases between the two ends. This CDR3 region has 12 residues. Looked up from germline, CDR1 is SNHLY and CDR2 is FYNNEI.

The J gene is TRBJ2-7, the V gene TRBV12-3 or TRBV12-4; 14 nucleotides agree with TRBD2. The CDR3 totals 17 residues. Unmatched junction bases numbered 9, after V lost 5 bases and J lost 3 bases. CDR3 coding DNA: TGTGCCAGCAGTCCGCCGGGACTAGCGGGGGCCGACTACGAGCAGTACTTC. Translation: CASSPPGLAGADYEQYF.

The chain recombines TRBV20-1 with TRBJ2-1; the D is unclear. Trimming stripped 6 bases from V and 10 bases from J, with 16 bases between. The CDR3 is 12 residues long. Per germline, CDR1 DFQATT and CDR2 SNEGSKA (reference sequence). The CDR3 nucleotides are TGCAGTGCCCGGGTCTACCAGCCCGAGCAGTTCTTC. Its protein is CSARVYQPEQFF.

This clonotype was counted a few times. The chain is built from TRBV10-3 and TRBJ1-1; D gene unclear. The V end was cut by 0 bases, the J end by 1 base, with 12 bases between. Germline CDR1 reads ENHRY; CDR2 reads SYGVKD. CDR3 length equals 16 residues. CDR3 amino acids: CAISESMGRGNTEAFF. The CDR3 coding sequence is TGTGCCATCAGTGAGTCAATGGGCAGAGGGAACACTGAAGCTTTCTTT.

This chain's CDR3 is CASSFPGGKNIQYF. CDR3 DNA: TGTGCCAGCAGCTTCCCCGGAGGCAAAAACATTCAGTACTTC. The V and J genes are TRBV11-2 and TRBJ2-4; D is perhaps TRBD2 (5 bases). CDR1 is SGHAT, CDR2 FQNNGV, per germline. This CDR3 spans 14 amino acids. V gave up 3 bases and J gave up 3 bases, with 9 bases separating them.

The CDR3 DNA follows: TGCAGTGCGGTAGCGGGGGGGAATTTCTACGAGCAGTACTTC. This translates into CSAVAGGNFYEQYF. The chain uses TRBV20-1 and TRBJ2-7, with TRBD2 identical over 11 bases. Looked up from germline, CDR1 is DFQATT and CDR2 is SNEGSKA (reference sequence). The J segment lost 3 bases and the V segment lost 6 bases, leaving 7 bases of the junction unmatched. The CDR3 totals 14 residues.

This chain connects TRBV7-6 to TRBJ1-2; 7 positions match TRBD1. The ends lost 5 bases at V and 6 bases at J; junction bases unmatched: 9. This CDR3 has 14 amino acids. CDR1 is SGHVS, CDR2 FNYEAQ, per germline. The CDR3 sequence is CASSPGTVRDGYTF. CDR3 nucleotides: TGTGCCAGCAGCCCCGGGACAGTGAGAGATGGCTACACCTTC.

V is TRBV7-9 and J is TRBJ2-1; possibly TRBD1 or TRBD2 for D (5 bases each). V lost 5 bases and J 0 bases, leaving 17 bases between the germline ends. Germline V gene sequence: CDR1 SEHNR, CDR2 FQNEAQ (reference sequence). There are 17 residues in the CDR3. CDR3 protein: CASSPGTQTSSYNEQFF. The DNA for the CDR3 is TGTGCCAGCAGCCCAGGGACCCAAACGAGCTCCTACAATGAGCAGTTCTTC. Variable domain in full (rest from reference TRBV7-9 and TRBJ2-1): DTGVSQNPRHKITKRGQNVTFRCDPISEHNRLYWYRQTLGQGPEFLTYFQNEAQLEKSRLLSDRFSAERPKGSFSTLEIQRTEQGDSAMYLCASSPGTQTSSYNEQFFGPGTRLTVL.

The CDR3 here is CASSARTEGWETQYF. CDR3 DNA: TGCGCCAGCAGCGCACGGACTGAGGGGTGGGAGACCCAGTACTTC. J is TRBJ2-5 and V is TRBV5-1, with D possibly called TRBD1 or TRBD2 (5 bases each). The CDR3 length is 15 residues. Trimming took off 4 bases at V and 5 bases at J, with 18 bases between the two ends. From germline, CDR1 is SGHRS and CDR2 YFSETQ.

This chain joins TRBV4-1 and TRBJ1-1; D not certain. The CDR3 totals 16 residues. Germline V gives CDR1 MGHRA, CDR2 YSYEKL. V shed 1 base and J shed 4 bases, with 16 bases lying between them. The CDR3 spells CASSQARWAETTEAFF. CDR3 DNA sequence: TGCGCCAGCAGCCAAGCTCGGTGGGCAGAGACCACTGAAGCTTTCTTT.

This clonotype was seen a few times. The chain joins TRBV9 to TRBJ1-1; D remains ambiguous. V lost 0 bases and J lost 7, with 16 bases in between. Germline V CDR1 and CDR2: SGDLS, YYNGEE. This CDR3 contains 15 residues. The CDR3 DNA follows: TGTGCCAGCAGCGTAGGGATGAAGCCTCCAGTTGAAGCTTTCTTT. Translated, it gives CASSVGMKPPVEAFF.

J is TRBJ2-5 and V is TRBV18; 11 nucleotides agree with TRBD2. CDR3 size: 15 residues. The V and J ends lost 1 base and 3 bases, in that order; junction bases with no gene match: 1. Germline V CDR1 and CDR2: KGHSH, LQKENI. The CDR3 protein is CASSPLGLAEETQYF. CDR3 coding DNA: TGTGCCAGCTCACCACTGGGACTAGCGGAAGAGACCCAGTACTTC.